The text below deals with one T cell receptor (beta chain). The data were taken from a study of blood T cell repertoires in COVID-19. About the research overall: Material from acute and convalescent COVID-19 was sourced from the United States, Italy and Spain.

The CDR3 contains 14 residues. In germline, CDR1 is MNHEY, CDR2 SVGEGT. Trimming removed 5 bases from V and 3 bases from J; junction bases left unmatched: 4. Seattle-derived patients entered the study during active infection and were followed longitudinally. Per the original data handling: Reference gene primer amplification in the assay estimated nucleated cell counts. Using immunoSEQ multiplex PCR, the repertoire was profiled, and TCRdb retains in-frame clones only, with some absent. Clonal size and the V and J genes are those of that table, whereas D and trimming came from the DNA. This sample carries about 73,000 clones, 70% to 80% of them seen once, and the ten largest clones take around 2.3%.

The clonotype originates from a man aged 70-80 years with COVID-19, enrolled during active disease. The chain employs TRBV6-2 or TRBV6-3 and TRBJ2-5; 9 bases match TRBD1. Material: peripheral blood. The CDR3 bases are TGTGCCAGCAGTCGACAGGGGGGAAAAGAGACCCAGTACTTC. It is translated as CASSRQGGKETQYF.